This T cell receptor beta chain was recovered during a study of T cell repertoires in cytomegalovirus infection. Across the study: Matching HLA type, along with CMV infection, was indicated by public TCR beta signatures.

The study's findings and limits: Identification of carriers of CMV plus the relevant HLA was achieved through cumulative public TCR beta family frequency. HLA-C-restricted TCR beta clonotypes specific for CMV led the ex vivo response.

On this clonotype itself: Its antigen remains unidentified.

One entry per CDR3 protein, called by TCRdb with MiXCR from the reads. Among around 200,000 distinct CDR3 sequences, approximately 18% were seen once, and the ten largest hold approximately 25%. The sequence came from a human donor in good health (CMV status not recorded). Some clones in this sample may be carry-over from other donors' samples. Sequenced material: CD8+ T cells from PBMCs.

CDR3 sequence (DNA): TGTGCCAGCAGCTTAGTGCCGGACGGGTCCTACGAGCAGTACTTC. Translation: CASSLVPDGSYEQYF. The V call is TRBV7-2, the J call TRBJ2-7; no clear D. This CDR3 comprises 15 residues. The germline V gene has CDR1 SGHTA and CDR2 FQGNSA. The V and J ends lost 1 base and 1 base respectively, with 11 bases between them.